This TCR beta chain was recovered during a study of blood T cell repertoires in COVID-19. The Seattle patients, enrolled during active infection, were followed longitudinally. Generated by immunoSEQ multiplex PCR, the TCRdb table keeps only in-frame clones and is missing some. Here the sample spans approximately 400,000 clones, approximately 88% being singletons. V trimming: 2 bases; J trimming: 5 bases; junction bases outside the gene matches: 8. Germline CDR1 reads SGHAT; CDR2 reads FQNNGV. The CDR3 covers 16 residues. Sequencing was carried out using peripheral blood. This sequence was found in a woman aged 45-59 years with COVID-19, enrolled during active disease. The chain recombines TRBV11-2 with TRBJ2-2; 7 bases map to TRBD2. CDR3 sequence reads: CASSLSSLGGTGELFF. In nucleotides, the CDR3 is TGTGCCAGCAGCTTATCCTCTTTGGGGGGGACCGGGGAGCTGTTTTTT.